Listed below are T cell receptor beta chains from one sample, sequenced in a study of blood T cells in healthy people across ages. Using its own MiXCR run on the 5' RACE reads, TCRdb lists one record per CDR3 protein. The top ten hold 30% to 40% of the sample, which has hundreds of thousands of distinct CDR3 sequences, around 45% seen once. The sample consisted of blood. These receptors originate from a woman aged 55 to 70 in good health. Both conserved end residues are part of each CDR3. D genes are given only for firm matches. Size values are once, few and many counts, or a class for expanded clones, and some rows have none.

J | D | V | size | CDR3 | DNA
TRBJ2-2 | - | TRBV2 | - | CASSISRSLDTGELFF | TGTGCCAGCAGCATAAGTCGGTCGTTGGACACCGGGGAGCTGTTTTTT
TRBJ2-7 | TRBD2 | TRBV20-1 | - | CSARLPTSGIRYEQYF | TGCAGTGCTAGGTTGCCGACTAGCGGGATAAGGTACGAGCAGTACTTC
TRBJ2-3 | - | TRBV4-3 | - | CASSQDDSNTQYF | TGCGCCAGCAGCCAAGATGACTCCAATACGCAGTATTTT
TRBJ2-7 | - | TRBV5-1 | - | CASSLEEVPYEQYF | TGCGCCAGCAGCTTGGAAGAGGTCCCCTACGAGCAGTACTTC
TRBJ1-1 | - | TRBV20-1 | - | CSAQEQPNTEAFF | TGCAGTGCTCAGGAACAGCCGAACACTGAAGCTTTCTTT
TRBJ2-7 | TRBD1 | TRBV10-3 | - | CAINKDRDRYEQYF | TGTGCCATCAATAAAGACAGGGACCGCTACGAGCAGTACTTC
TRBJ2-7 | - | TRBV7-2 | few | CASSLESRGEQYF | TGTGCCAGCAGCTTAGAAAGTCGAGGCGAGCAGTACTTC
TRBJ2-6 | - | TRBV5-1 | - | CTSSLVTGASSGTNVLTF | TGCACCAGCAGCTTGGTTACGGGGGCGAGCTCTGGGACCAACGTCCTGACTTTC
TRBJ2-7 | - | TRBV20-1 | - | CSADQLDNSYEQYF | TGCAGTGCCGACCAGCTGGATAACTCCTACGAGCAGTACTTC
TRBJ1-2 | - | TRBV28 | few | CASSRSLLTGGYTF | TGTGCCAGCAGTCGCAGCCTGCTGACAGGAGGCTACACCTTC
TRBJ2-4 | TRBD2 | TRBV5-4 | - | CASSRGTSGSSYNEQYF | TGTGCCAGCAGCCGAGGGACTAGCGGGAGTTCCTACAATGAGCAGTACTTC
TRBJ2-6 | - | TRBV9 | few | CASSAGTPGANVLTF | TGTGCCAGCAGCGCCGGGACCCCTGGGGCCAACGTCCTGACTTTC
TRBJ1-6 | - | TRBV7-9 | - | CASSSEAPDLNSPLHF | TGTGCCAGCAGCTCTGAGGCCCCTGACCTTAATTCACCCCTCCACTTT
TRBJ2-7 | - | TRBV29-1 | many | CSVLWNYEQYF | TGCAGCGTTCTATGGAACTACGAGCAGTACTTC
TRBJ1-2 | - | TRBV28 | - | CASSLLATGFHYGYTF | TGTGCCAGCAGTTTGTTAGCCACAGGTTTCCACTATGGCTACACCTTC
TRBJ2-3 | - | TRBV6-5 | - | CASSSLALGTDTQYF | TGTGCCAGCAGTTCTCTAGCTTTGGGCACAGATACGCAGTATTTT
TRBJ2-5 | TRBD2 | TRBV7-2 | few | CASSLAGGSGETQYF | TGTGCCAGCAGCTTGGCGGGCGGGAGCGGAGAGACCCAGTACTTC
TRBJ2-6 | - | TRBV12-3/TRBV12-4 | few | CASSYSHRGPGANVLTF | TGTGCCAGCAGTTATTCCCATCGGGGTCCTGGGGCCAACGTCCTGACTTTC
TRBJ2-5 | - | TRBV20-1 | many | CSARTRDVETQYF | TGCAGTGCTAGGACGCGGGACGTGGAGACCCAGTACTTC
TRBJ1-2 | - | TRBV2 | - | CASKKEYYGYTF | TGTGCCAGCAAGAAGGAGTACTATGGCTACACCTTC
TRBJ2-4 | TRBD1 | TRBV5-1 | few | CASSLVGTEGSIQYF | TGCGCCAGCAGCTTGGTTGGGACAGAGGGGAGCATTCAGTACTTC
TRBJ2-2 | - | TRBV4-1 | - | CASSQVLRGRGTGELFF | TGCGCCAGCAGCCAAGTCCTAAGGGGCAGGGGTACCGGGGAGCTGTTTTTT
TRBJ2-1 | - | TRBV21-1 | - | CASYSRPLIAGGIDSYNEQFF | TGTGCCAGCTACAGCCGACCCCTAATAGCGGGAGGGATCGATTCTTACAATGAGCAGTTCTTC
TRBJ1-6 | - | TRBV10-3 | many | CAISENRVNNSPLHF | TGTGCCATCAGTGAGAACAGGGTGAATAATTCACCCCTCCACTTT
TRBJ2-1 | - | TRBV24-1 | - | CATSDRDKQFF | TGTGCCACCAGTGATCGAGATAAGCAGTTCTTC
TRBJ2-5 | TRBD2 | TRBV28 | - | CASSLTSGRRGYF | TGTGCCAGCAGTTTAACTAGCGGCCGTCGCGGGTACTTC
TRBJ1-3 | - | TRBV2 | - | CASSYSRETTIYF | TGTGCCAGCAGCTACAGCCGGGAAACCACCATATATTTT
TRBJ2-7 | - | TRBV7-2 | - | CASSFKLLAWGSYEQYF | TGTGCCAGCAGCTTTAAGCTGCTTGCCTGGGGCTCCTACGAGCAGTACTTC
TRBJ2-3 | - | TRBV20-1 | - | CSARPYYTDTQYF | TGCAGTGCTAGGCCCTACTACACAGATACGCAGTATTTT
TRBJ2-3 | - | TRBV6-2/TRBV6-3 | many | CASSYSPGAADTQYF | TGTGCCAGCAGTTACTCTCCGGGGGCTGCAGATACGCAGTATTTT